Included here is one T cell receptor (beta chain) sequence, with context. These data belong to a study of blood T cell repertoires in COVID-19. Study context: From the United States, Italy and Spain came samples of acute and convalescent COVID-19. Sources were T cells, B-cell-depleted T cells, or PBMCs; the material itself was cDNA or gDNA.

The CDR3 is made up of 15 amino acids. V lost 5 bases, J lost 2 bases, and 4 bases stayed unmatched. CDR1 SGHVS and CDR2 FNYEAQ come from the germline V gene. Methods used by the authors: Reference gene primer amplification in the assay estimated nucleated cell counts. The method was immunoSEQ multiplex PCR; TCRdb's version includes in-frame clones alone and lacks a portion of them. That table is the source of V, J and clone size, and D and trimming were worked out from the DNA. The sample holds over 45,000 clones; 65% to 85% are singletons and the top ten take under 20%. Sequencing was done on a sample of peripheral blood. This sequence originates from a man between 65 and 80 years old with active COVID-19. The chain combines TRBV7-6 with TRBJ2-7, with 12 nucleotides matching TRBD2. For the CDR3, the DNA is TGTGCCAGCAGCCCAGGACTAGCGGGACCCTACGAGCAGTACTTC. This sequence encodes CASSPGLAGPYEQYF.